One and the same sample provided the 22 T cell receptor beta chains below, sequenced in a study of shared clonotypes between healthy human individuals (dated by TCRdb to 2018 to 2021). To prepare the library, the immunoSEQ multiplex PCR assay was applied. Held by TCRdb, this immuneACCESS table contains in-frame sequences only and omits some clones. Under half of the omission traces to an unresolved V gene where checked; the cause of the rest is unknown. The sample table holds 450,000 to 500,000 clones, of which over 60% were seen once. The ten biggest clones cover 13% of the sample. The sample comprised PBMCs. These TCRs come from a woman in her thirties or forties in good health. Some clones in this sample may be carry-over from other donors' samples.

The gene calls are TRBV7-2 and TRBJ2-3; TRBD1 aligns across 7 bases. The V gene end was trimmed by 0 bases and the J gene end by 0 bases; junction bases not matched to a gene: 0. In germline, CDR1 is SGHTA, CDR2 FQGNSA. The CDR3 is 15 residues long. CDR3 amino acids: CASSLAGQSTDTQYF. In DNA form, the CDR3 reads TGTGCCAGCAGCTTAGCGGGACAGAGCACAGATACGCAGTATTTT.

V usage is TRBV9 and J usage is TRBJ2-1; TRBD2 might be the D (5 bases). Trimming removed 2 bases from V and 8 bases from J, with 20 bases in between. The CDR3 is made up of 16 amino acids. CDR1 and CDR2 (germline): SGDLS, YYNGEE. The DNA for the CDR3 is TGTGCCAGCAGCGTCCATGCGCGGGTGTATTTGGATGAGCAGTTCTTC. It yields the protein CASSVHARVYLDEQFF.

The chain links TRBV6-4 to TRBJ2-3; 8 bases align to TRBD2. Germline V gene lookup returns CDR1 MRHNA and CDR2 SNTAGT. The CDR3 covers 14 residues. After removal of 5 bases from V and 6 bases from J, the junction contained 7 bases not matched to a gene. CDR3 loop: CASSQTGREDTQYF. CDR3 nucleotide sequence: TGTGCCAGCAGTCAAACCGGGAGGGAGGATACGCAGTATTTT.

This clone has only a few counts. The chain links TRBV7-8 to TRBJ1-5; tentative D call: TRBD1 (5 bases). CDR1 and CDR2 (germline): SGHVS, FQNEAQ. The CDR3 extends over 15 amino acids. Trimming pared 5 bases from V and 5 bases from J, leaving 16 bases between. This CDR3 reads CASSRDRNPHQPQHF. CDR3 DNA: TGTGCCAGCAGCCGGGACCGCAACCCGCATCAGCCCCAGCATTTT. The full variable domain, in which reference TRBV7-8 and TRBJ1-5 provide the parts outside the CDR3, is GAGVSQSPRYKVAKRGQDVALRCDPISGHVSLFWYQQALGQGPEFLTYFQNEAQLDKSGLPSDRFFAERPEGSVSTLKIQRTQQEDSAVYLCASSRDRNPHQPQHFGDGTRLSIL.

This sequence joins TRBV28 and TRBJ2-1, with D possibly being TRBD1 (5 bases). V was shortened by 2 bases and J by 9 bases, with 11 bases between the two germline ends. Germline loops: CDR1 MDHEN, CDR2 SYDVKM. CDR3 size: 13 residues. The CDR3 DNA reads TGTGCCAGCAGTTTACCGGACATTACTGAGCAGTTCTTC. Protein product: CASSLPDITEQFF.

V and J are TRBV5-4 and TRBJ1-4; D may be TRBD1 (6 bases). The CDR3 length is 16 residues. Between the trimmed V and J ends, which lost 0 bases and 7 bases, there was a span of 16 bases. CDR1 is SGHNT, CDR2 YYREEE, per germline (reference sequence). CDR3 protein: CASSLGQGKGGEKLFF. Here the CDR3 DNA reads TGTGCCAGCAGCTTGGGGCAGGGGAAAGGGGGTGAAAAACTGTTTTTT.

This chain links TRBV5-5 with TRBJ2-7; D may correspond to TRBD1 or TRBD2 (5 bases each). The CDR3 runs to 14 residues. The V and J ends lost 3 bases and 3 bases respectively, with 13 bases between them. CDR1 SGHKS and CDR2 YYEKEE come from the germline V gene (reference sequence). This chain's CDR3 is CASSSRDGYYEQYF. DNA of the CDR3: TGTGCCAGCAGCTCCCGGGACGGATACTACGAGCAGTACTTC.

The chain joins TRBV28 to TRBJ2-7; maybe TRBD2 (5 bases). Per the germline V gene, CDR1 is MDHEN and CDR2 is SYDVKM. V lost 4 bases and J 1 base, leaving 14 bases between the germline ends. This CDR3 comprises 15 residues. The CDR3: CASSSWGTGSYEQYF. CDR3 coding DNA: TGTGCCAGCAGTTCTTGGGGAACGGGATCCTACGAGCAGTACTTC.

The chain joins TRBV6-5 to TRBJ2-1; weak D call: TRBD1 (7 bases). CDR3 length: 16 amino acids. With 2 bases removed from V and 1 base from J, the gap between germline ends came to 12 bases. Per the germline V gene, CDR1 is MNHEY and CDR2 is SVGAGI. The DNA for the CDR3 is TGTGCCAGCAGTTACGGAGGGGGCCCATCCTACAATGAGCAGTTCTTC. Protein product: CASSYGGGPSYNEQFF.

Only a few counts were recorded for this clone. The chain carries TRBV7-9 and TRBJ2-2; TRBD2 aligns across 10 bases. The CDR3 is made up of 17 amino acids. CDR1 is SEHNR, CDR2 FQNEAQ, per germline (reference sequence). V lost 7 bases, J lost 1 base, and 9 bases stayed unmatched. The CDR3 bases are TGTGCCAGCAACTCCACTCGGACTAGCGGGAACACCGGGGAGCTGTTTTTT. Residues: CASNSTRTSGNTGELFF.

This clone occurred a few times. This rearrangement joins TRBV14 to TRBJ2-7; TRBD2 is a possible D gene (5 bases). This CDR3 is 18 amino acids long. Germline V gene lookup returns CDR1 SGHDN and CDR2 FVKESK. V lost 1 base and J 0 bases, leaving 19 bases between the germline ends. The CDR3 here is CASSQVPRGAQSSYEQYF. CDR3 nucleotides: TGTGCCAGCAGCCAAGTGCCCCGGGGAGCCCAAAGCTCCTACGAGCAGTACTTC. Filled out from reference TRBV14 and TRBJ2-7, the complete variable domain reads EAGVTQFPSHSVIEKGQTVTLRCDPISGHDNLYWYRRVMGKEIKFLLHFVKESKQDESGMPNNRFLAERTGGTYSTLKVQPAELEDSGVYFCASSQVPRGAQSSYEQYFGPGTRLTVT.

The chain is built from TRBV7-6 and TRBJ2-5; D is uncertain. Germline assignment: CDR1 SGHVS and CDR2 FNYEAQ. The CDR3 has 12 residues. V lost 2 bases, J lost 5 bases, and 6 bases lay in between. In nucleotides, the CDR3 is TGTGCCAGCAGCTTATCCGGGGAGACCCAGTACTTC. Its translation: CASSLSGETQYF. Full variable domain (remainder filled in from reference TRBV7-6 and TRBJ2-5): GAGVSQSPRYKVTKRGQDVALRCDPISGHVSLYWYRQALGQGPEFLTYFNYEAQQDKSGLPNDRFSAERPEGSISTLTIQRTEQRDSAMYRCASSLSGETQYFGPGTRLLVL.

This clone was seen just once. V and J are TRBV12-2 and TRBJ2-1; TRBD1, the D gene given by the table, was not confirmed from the DNA. TRBV12-2 is a recognized pseudogene. The CDR3 has 17 residues. The CDR3 coding sequence is TGTGCAAGTCGCTTTCGGACAGGGGGGAGATCCACGAATGAGCAGTTCTTC. Its translation: CASRFRTGGRSTNEQFF.

CDR3: CASSPRGGRSDNEQFF. In nucleotides, the CDR3 is TGTGCCAGCAGTCCCCGGGGCGGGAGATCCGACAATGAGCAGTTCTTC. The chain employs TRBV27 and TRBJ2-1; 7 bases are shared with TRBD2. The V gene end was trimmed by 5 bases and the J gene end by 5 bases; junction bases not matched to a gene: 12. The CDR3 loop spans 16 amino acids. The germline gives CDR1 MNHEY, CDR2 SMNVEV (reference sequence).

This chain links TRBV27 with TRBJ2-1; weak D call: TRBD2 (5 bases). Per germline, CDR1 MNHEY and CDR2 SMNVEV (reference sequence). The CDR3 extends over 14 amino acids. Trimming cost V 0 bases and J 2 bases, with 5 bases left between them. In nucleotides, the CDR3 is TGTGCCAGCAGTTTATCGGAGGCCTACAATGAGCAGTTCTTC. As protein: CASSLSEAYNEQFF.

V gene TRBV2 combines with J gene TRBJ1-5, with D possibly matching TRBD1 (6 bases). CDR1 SNHLY and CDR2 FYNNEI come from the germline V gene. Trimming took off 8 bases at V and 4 bases at J, with 15 bases between the two ends. The CDR3 covers 14 residues. The CDR3 here is CASARGQLNQPQHF. CDR3 bases: TGTGCCAGCGCCCGTGGACAGCTAAATCAGCCCCAGCATTTT.

As for this clone: The identical CDR3 is also encoded by other nucleotide sequences in the sample. The CDR3: CASSQEEREAETQYF. In nucleotides, the CDR3 is TGTGCCAGCAGCCAAGAAGAGCGGGAGGCCGAGACCCAGTACTTC. The gene calls are TRBV4-2 and TRBJ2-5; 9 positions agree with TRBD2. This CDR3 region has 15 residues. Trimming removed 0 bases from V and 5 bases from J; junction bases left unmatched: 4. Germline assignment: CDR1 LGHNA and CDR2 YNFKEQ.

The rearrangement joins TRBV6-5 to TRBJ2-1, with 10 bases lining up with TRBD2. The V and J ends lost 6 bases and 9 bases, in that order; junction bases with no gene match: 11. The CDR3 spans 15 residues. Germline V gives CDR1 MNHEY, CDR2 SVGAGI. CDR3 loop: CASRRVASGSPEQFF. CDR3 bases: TGTGCCAGCAGACGCGTAGCTAGCGGGAGCCCTGAGCAGTTCTTC.

This chain connects TRBV29-1 to TRBJ2-5; the match to TRBD2 covers 9 bases. The last part of the DNA fits TRBJ2-7 better; the J call may be wrong. The germline gives CDR1 SQVTM, CDR2 ANQGSEA. The CDR3 covers 12 residues. The CDR3 DNA follows: TGCAGCGTTGAAGGACTAGCGGACGAGCAGTACTTC. Amino acid sequence: CSVEGLADEQYF.

This clone was counted once. This chain uses TRBV25-1 with TRBJ2-7; 8 bases map to TRBD2. The CDR3 covers 14 residues. Germline loops: CDR1 MGHDK, CDR2 SYGVNS. V shed 3 bases, J shed 10 bases, and the junction held 11 bases outside the gene matches. The CDR3 sequence: CASSDVGGRIIQYF. The CDR3 DNA is TGTGCCAGCAGTGATGTGGGCGGGAGGATCATCCAGTACTTC.

The chain has TRBV28 and TRBJ1-2; D might be TRBD1 (6 bases). Trimming removed 10 bases from V and 0 bases from J, with 15 bases in between. The germline CDR1 and CDR2 sequences are MDHEN and SYDVKM. The CDR3 is made up of 14 amino acids. The CDR3 nucleotides are TGTGCCACCACCGACAGGTCAGCTAACTATGGCTACACCTTC. It yields the protein CATTDRSANYGYTF.

The chain is built from TRBV28 and TRBJ2-7, with TRBD2 matching 13 bases. CDR3 length equals 15 residues. V dropped 4 bases and J dropped 6; count of bases not matched to a gene: 6. Germline assignment: CDR1 MDHEN and CDR2 SYDVKM. CDR3 in amino acids: CASSSFTSGRAEQYF. CDR3 DNA: TGTGCCAGCAGTTCATTTACTAGCGGGAGGGCCGAGCAGTACTTC.